A single sample is the source of the 31 T cell receptor beta chains below, sequenced in a study of CXCR3-negative and CXCR3-positive naive CD8 T cells. The method, 5' RACE with UMI labels, was used to prepare the TRB cDNA libraries. TCRdb reprocessed the 5' RACE reads and keeps a single row for each CDR3 protein, giving no DNA. There are around 140,000 distinct CDR3 sequences in the sample, with less than 0.3% held by the top ten. Material: naive CXCR3- CD8+ T cells from blood. Subset here: CD45RO-CCR7+CD27+CD95- naive CD8+ T cells lacking CXCR3 (TNR3-). Receptors originate from a human donor in good health. Some clones in this sample may be carry-over from other donors' samples.

The chain uses TRBV28 and TRBJ2-7; absent DNA, TCRdb's TRBD1 call cannot be checked. In germline, CDR1 is MDHEN, CDR2 SYDVKM. The CDR3 contains 13 residues. CDR3 residues: CASGSWGGYEQYF.

The chain employs TRBV5-1 and TRBJ2-7; TCRdb calls TRBD1, which cannot be checked without DNA. The germline V gene has CDR1 SGHRS and CDR2 YFSETQ. CDR3 length: 14 amino acids. The CDR3 is CASSRPGQGGEQYF.

The J gene is TRBJ1-2, the V gene TRBV7-9; TCRdb designates TRBD1, a call that cannot be tested without DNA. CDR1 SEHNR and CDR2 FQNEAQ come from the germline V gene (reference sequence). This CDR3 is built from 12 residues. The chain's CDR3 is CASTGINYGYTF.

The V call is TRBV29-1, the J call TRBJ2-5; the D call of TRBD1 rests on TCRdb alone, since no DNA is present to check it. The germline V gene has CDR1 SQVTM and CDR2 ANQGSEA. The CDR3 runs 12 residues. The CDR3 spells CSGGDSQETQYF.

V usage is TRBV15 and J usage is TRBJ1-5; the D call of TRBD1 rests on TCRdb alone, since no DNA is present to check it. This CDR3 comprises 15 residues. Germline-derived CDR1 and CDR2 are LNHNV and YYDKDF (reference sequence). The CDR3 is CATSRSRTVGQPQHF.

The chain couples TRBV4-3 to TRBJ2-1; the D call of TRBD2 rests on TCRdb alone, since no DNA is present to check it. This CDR3 has 17 residues. Germline CDR1 LGHNA, CDR2 YSLEER. CDR3 loop: CASSQNAGGTSYNEQFF.

The chain combines TRBV15 with TRBJ1-6. CDR3 length: 13 amino acids. Germline V gives CDR1 LNHNV, CDR2 YYDKDF (reference sequence). The CDR3 sequence is CATSRDRSSPLHF.

The J gene is TRBJ2-5, the V gene TRBV7-9; TCRdb's assignment of TRBD1 cannot be checked, as there is no DNA. CDR1 is SEHNR and CDR2 is FQNEAQ in the germline V gene (reference sequence). The CDR3 extends over 13 amino acids. The CDR3 protein is CASSFRGRETQYF.

This CDR3 is CASSYSRTSGNTIYF. The chain links TRBV6-2 or TRBV6-3 to TRBJ1-3. The CDR3 has 15 amino acids. Germline V lookup: CDR1 MNHEY, CDR2 SVGEGT.

The gene calls are TRBV25-1 and TRBJ2-5; TCRdb calls TRBD1, which cannot be checked without DNA. This CDR3 comprises 17 residues. Germline lookup yields CDR1 MGHDK and CDR2 SYGVNS. CDR3 region: CASSEWRVSGGQETQYF. Drawing the rest from reference TRBV25-1 and TRBJ2-5, the complete variable domain is EADIYQTPRYLVIGTGKKITLECSQTMGHDKMYWYQQDPGMELHLIHYSYGVNSTEKGDLSSESTVSRIRTEHFPLTLESARPSHTSQYLCASSEWRVSGGQETQYFGPGTRLLVL.

The rearrangement links TRBV29-1 to TRBJ1-6. From germline, CDR1 is SQVTM and CDR2 ANQGSEA. The CDR3 runs 15 residues. Here the CDR3 reads CSVPFAVTYNSPLHF.

The CDR3 here is CASSIRQGMDTEAFF. The rearrangement joins TRBV19 to TRBJ1-1; TCRdb returns TRBD1, unconfirmable since there is no DNA. The CDR3 runs 15 residues. Germline CDR1 and CDR2: LNHDA and SQIVND (reference sequence). The full variable domain, completed using reference TRBV19 and TRBJ1-1, is DGGITQSPKYLFRKEGQNVTLSCEQNLNHDAMYWYRQDPGQGLRLIYYSQIVNDFQKGDIAEGYSVSREKKESFPLTVTSAQKNPTAFYLCASSIRQGMDTEAFFGQGTRLTVV.

The J gene is TRBJ2-3, the V gene TRBV20-1; checking the TCRdb D call of TRBD2 is not possible without DNA. Germline V lookup: CDR1 DFQATT, CDR2 SNEGSKA (reference sequence). There are 14 residues in the CDR3. The chain's CDR3 is CSVRTSEFPDTQYF.

The chain has TRBV2 and TRBJ2-5; checking the TCRdb D call of TRBD2 is not possible without DNA. Germline CDR1 is SNHLY and CDR2 is FYNNEI. The CDR3 runs to 14 residues. CDR3: CASSDWGADESQYF. Full variable domain (remainder filled in from reference TRBV2 and TRBJ2-5): EPEVTQTPSHQVTQMGQEVILRCVPISNHLYFYWYRQILGQKVEFLVSFYNNEISEKSEIFDDQFSVERPDGSNFTLKIRSTKLEDSAMYFCASSDWGADESQYFGPGTRLLVL.

The chain has TRBV27 and TRBJ2-7; without DNA, the TCRdb call of TRBD1 cannot be checked. Per germline, CDR1 MNHEY and CDR2 SMNVEV (reference sequence). The CDR3 is made up of 18 amino acids. The CDR3 reads CASRTEWGPGTQTYEQYF.

This rearrangement joins TRBV7-2 to TRBJ2-1; TCRdb picks TRBD2, but there is no DNA to check that call. From germline, CDR1 is SGHTA and CDR2 FQGNSA. This CDR3 spans 15 amino acids. The CDR3 loop is CASSLTSGVINEQFF.

The chain carries TRBV4-3 and TRBJ2-1. The CDR3 length is 16 residues. Germline loops: CDR1 LGHNA, CDR2 YSLEER. CDR3 sequence reads: CASSQDPGGSYNEQFF.

This CDR3 is CASSERLAGNTIYF. This chain connects TRBV13 to TRBJ1-3. CDR1 is PRHDT and CDR2 is FYEKMQ in the germline V gene (reference sequence). This CDR3 has 14 residues.

This sequence joins TRBV19 and TRBJ1-1. The CDR3 runs to 14 residues. Germline V gene data show CDR1 as LNHDA and CDR2 as SQIVND (reference sequence). CDR3 protein: CASSSWTVNTEAFF.

The chain joins TRBV29-1 to TRBJ1-1; TCRdb lists TRBD1, though no DNA is available to test this call. The germline V gene encodes CDR1 SQVTM and CDR2 ANQGSEA. This CDR3 is built from 11 residues. The CDR3 loop is CSASEGQEAFF.

CDR3 amino acids: CASTDFNEQFF. The V and J genes are TRBV25-1 and TRBJ2-1. The germline CDR1 and CDR2 sequences are MGHDK and SYGVNS. The CDR3 contains 11 residues.

The CDR3 sequence: CSATPGQGLDTF. The chain employs TRBV29-1 and TRBJ1-2; TCRdb reports TRBD1, a call that lacks DNA to check it against. The CDR3 loop spans 12 amino acids. The germline gives CDR1 SQVTM, CDR2 ANQGSEA.

The chain links TRBV24-1 to TRBJ1-1; TCRdb's D call of TRBD1 is untestable without DNA. The CDR3 covers 13 residues. Looked up from germline, CDR1 is KGHDR and CDR2 is SFDVKD. CDR3 residues: CATSDTGVTEAFF.

The CDR3 loop is CASGLGTEGYTF. The V call is TRBV6-6, the J call TRBJ1-2; TCRdb lists TRBD1, though no DNA is available to test this call. Germline V gene lookup returns CDR1 MNHNY and CDR2 SVGAGI (reference sequence). The CDR3 is 12 residues long.

V and J are TRBV28 and TRBJ2-7; TCRdb lists TRBD1, though no DNA is available to test this call. CDR1 is MDHEN and CDR2 is SYDVKM in the germline V gene. CDR3 size: 15 residues. The CDR3 region is CASSLWKGPPHEQYF.

The chain employs TRBV29-1 and TRBJ2-1; TCRdb indicates TRBD1, and absent DNA this call remains unverified. This CDR3 region has 14 residues. Germline CDR1 and CDR2: SQVTM and ANQGSEA. CDR3 protein: CSVGLRTTNNEQFF.

The CDR3 reads CASSPKEGSEQYF. The chain is built from TRBV4-2 and TRBJ2-7; there is no DNA to check the TCRdb D call of TRBD2. Germline V gene lookup returns CDR1 LGHNA and CDR2 YNFKEQ. This CDR3 comprises 13 residues.

J is TRBJ1-2 and V is TRBV28; the TCRdb call, TRBD1, lacks DNA for checking. CDR3 length: 14 residues. In germline, CDR1 is MDHEN, CDR2 SYDVKM. The CDR3 sequence: CASTSGQGLNGYTF.

This chain connects TRBV7-3 to TRBJ2-3; TCRdb lists TRBD2, though no DNA is available to test this call. Germline-derived CDR1 and CDR2 are SGHTA and FQGTGA. The CDR3 is 14 residues long. CDR3 amino acids: CASSSSGSTDTQYF.

The chain recombines TRBV28 with TRBJ1-2; TCRdb proposes TRBD1, but this gene call is untestable without DNA. Germline values: CDR1 MDHEN, CDR2 SYDVKM. CDR3 length: 13 residues. The CDR3 loop is CASRKGGGSGYTF.

The V and J genes are TRBV28 and TRBJ1-3. Germline CDR1 is MDHEN and CDR2 is SYDVKM. This CDR3 region has 14 residues. The chain's CDR3 is CASSLQILGNTIYF.